A selection of T cell receptor beta chains follows, all from one sample in a study of control samples from healthy donors and cancer patients. Generated by immunoSEQ multiplex PCR, the TCRdb table keeps only in-frame clones and is missing some. The sample lists 70,000 to 95,000 clones, approximately 93% occurring once. The sequencing sample was made of blood. These receptors were collected from a woman between 25 and 40 years old in good health. Each CDR3 is given with its conserved first and last residue. Fields, in order: J gene, V gene, CDR3 protein.

>TRBJ1-2|TRBV5-1
CASSLVGGDSAYGYTF
>TRBJ1-6|TRBV7-2
CASSYFTSIYNSPLHF
>TRBJ1-1|TRBV6-2/TRBV6-3
CAGSSGSLIGTEAFF
>TRBJ1-6|TRBV7-2
CASSLVWGSYNSPLHF
>TRBJ2-3|TRBV14
CASSSYRGGFTDTQYF
>TRBJ1-3|TRBV5-1
CASSLEAGSGNTIYF
>TRBJ1-1|TRBV12-3/TRBV12-4
CASSERYEAFF
>TRBJ1-4|TRBV27
CASADRFNEKLFF
>TRBJ2-3|TRBV5-4
CASSLGGGRDTDTQYF
>TRBJ1-1|TRBV30
CAWSQGALGREAFF
>TRBJ1-5|TRBV19
CASSIGIQFNQPQHF
>TRBJ2-6|TRBV9
CASSATQGSGANVLTF
>TRBJ2-3|TRBV7-3
CASSPFASGGANTQYF
>TRBJ2-1|TRBV5-1
CASSSGGGSWYNEQFF
>TRBJ2-3|TRBV3-1/TRBV3-2
CASSHEGRPPLDTQYF
>TRBJ2-1|TRBV7-9
CASSHEGSHEQFF
>TRBJ1-1|TRBV30
CAWQESSTEAFF
>TRBJ1-6|TRBV20-1
CSARRGSPLHF
>TRBJ1-5|TRBV7-6
CASSGQANQPQHF
>TRBJ1-1|TRBV7-2
CASSSRRSAGPTEAFF
>TRBJ1-6|TRBV5-4
CASSLGGSGSPLHF